This is a list of T cell receptor beta chains from one sample in a study of T-cell reconstitution after alpha-beta-depleted transplantation in children. TCRdb fed the PCR reads into MiXCR, producing one record per CDR3 protein. The sample has around 270,000 distinct CDR3 sequences; roughly a tenth are singletons. The source material was PBMCs, sampled before TCRalphabeta/CD19-depleted stem cell transplant. Every receptor here comes from a boy in the first two years of life with acute myeloid leukemia, due to receive a stem cell transplant. The CDR3 runs from the conserved cysteine through the conserved F or W. D genes are given only for firm matches. Clone size is stated in some rows and not others, as once, few, many or a class when expanded.

J | V | D | size | CDR3 | DNA
TRBJ2-3 | TRBV27 | TRBD1 | few | CASSATGTGLRTSSRGTQYF | TGTGCCAGCAGTGCGACCGGGACAGGGCTTAGGACTAGTTCGAGGGGTACGCAGTATTTT
TRBJ1-5 | TRBV28 | NA | many | CASSREISNQPQHF | TGTGCCAGCAGCAGGGAGATTAGCAATCAGCCCCAGCATTTT
TRBJ1-2 | TRBV5-1 | NA | NA | CASSLVRGALYGYTF | TGCGCCAGCAGCTTGGTTCGGGGGGCGCTCTATGGCTACACCTTC
TRBJ2-1 | TRBV7-9 | NA | many | CASSLNSYNEQFF | TGTGCCAGCAGCTTAAACTCCTACAATGAGCAGTTCTTC
TRBJ2-5 | TRBV28 | NA | many | CASSLDPGKETQYF | TGTGCCAGCAGTTTAGATCCAGGCAAAGAGACCCAGTACTTC
TRBJ2-3 | TRBV20-1 | TRBD2 | many | CSARAMKRGSTDTQYF | TGCAGTGCTAGGGCTATGAAGCGGGGGAGCACAGATACGCAGTATTTT
TRBJ2-1 | TRBV9 | NA | many | CASSPFSRRAEKEQFF | TGTGCCAGCAGCCCCTTCTCCCGGAGGGCCGAAAAGGAGCAGTTCTTC
TRBJ2-5 | TRBV12-3/TRBV12-4 | NA | many | CASSLKGRGWETQYF | TGTGCCAGCAGTTTAAAGGGCAGGGGATGGGAGACCCAGTACTTC
TRBJ2-1 | TRBV4-1 | TRBD2 | NA | CASSQVLLAGEVGEQFF | TGCGCCAGCAGCCAAGTCCTGCTAGCGGGAGAAGTAGGGGAGCAGTTCTTC
TRBJ2-5 | TRBV12-3/TRBV12-4 | NA | many | CASSFTVETQYF | TGTGCCAGCAGTTTTACCGTAGAGACCCAGTACTTC
TRBJ2-7 | TRBV27 | NA | many | CASRSLGTSYEQYF | TGTGCCAGCAGGTCACTAGGTACATCCTACGAGCAGTACTTC
TRBJ1-2 | TRBV6-5 | NA | many | CASGWGRGGYTF | TGTGCCAGCGGTTGGGGAAGGGGTGGCTACACCTTC
TRBJ1-2 | TRBV29-1 | NA | many | CSVEVFAGAGAYGYTF | TGCAGCGTTGAAGTGTTCGCGGGAGCGGGGGCGTATGGCTACACCTTC
TRBJ2-7 | TRBV27 | NA | NA | CASSFNRVSYEQYF | TGTGCCAGCAGTTTTAACAGGGTCTCCTACGAGCAGTACTTC
TRBJ2-7 | TRBV4-3 | TRBD1 | many | CASSPQPGQGYEQYF | TGCGCCAGCAGCCCCCAACCGGGACAGGGTTACGAGCAGTACTTC
TRBJ2-1 | TRBV3-1 | NA | many | CASSPMAAGNEQFF | TGTGCCAGCAGCCCCATGGCTGCCGGCAATGAGCAGTTCTTC
TRBJ2-3 | TRBV28 | NA | many | CASSLRTDTDTQYF | TGTGCCAGCAGTTTAAGGACCGACACAGATACGCAGTATTTT
TRBJ2-7 | TRBV10-3 | NA | many | CAISEGRDNEQYF | TGTGCCATCAGTGAGGGCAGGGATAACGAGCAGTACTTC
TRBJ2-7 | TRBV9 | TRBD1 | few | CASSVGGTGTYEQYF | TGTGCCAGCAGCGTGGGGGGGACAGGGACATACGAGCAGTACTTC
TRBJ2-1 | TRBV19 | TRBD2 | few | CASTTYRLAGADEQFF | TGTGCCAGTACCACGTACCGTCTAGCGGGAGCGGATGAGCAGTTCTTC
TRBJ2-7 | TRBV7-9 | NA | many | CASSLLSEQYF | TGTGCCAGCAGCCTACTGTCCGAGCAGTACTTC
TRBJ2-2 | TRBV5-4 | TRBD1 | few | CASSLEGQGIAGELFF | TGTGCCAGCAGCTTGGAGGGACAGGGCATTGCCGGGGAGCTGTTTTTT
TRBJ1-2 | TRBV20-1 | NA | NA | CSARVQANYGYTF | TGCAGTGCTCGAGTGCAGGCCAACTATGGCTACACCTTC
TRBJ1-5 | TRBV19 | NA | NA | CASSILGSYSNQPQHF | TGTGCCAGTAGTATACTGGGCTCTTATAGCAATCAGCCCCAGCATTTT
TRBJ2-7 | TRBV6-5 | NA | NA | CASSYDRSLNEQYF | TGTGCCAGCAGCTACGACAGATCCCTAAATGAGCAGTACTTC
TRBJ2-7 | TRBV7-8 | NA | NA | CASSLQDLGLPNYEQYF | TGTGCCAGCAGCCTACAAGACCTCGGACTCCCCAACTACGAGCAGTACTTC
TRBJ2-7 | TRBV4-2 | TRBD2 | many | CASSQEGLAGPYEQYF | TGTGCCAGCAGCCAAGAAGGACTAGCGGGACCTTACGAGCAGTACTTC
TRBJ1-4 | TRBV10-3 | TRBD1 | many | CAISAGQGAVEKLFF | TGTGCCATCAGTGCCGGGCAGGGGGCGGTGGAAAAACTGTTTTTT
TRBJ1-6 | TRBV12-3/TRBV12-4 | NA | many | CASSRHPGNSPLHF | TGTGCCAGCAGTCGCCACCCGGGGAATTCACCCCTCCACTTT
TRBJ2-4 | TRBV5-1 | NA | many | CASSSGGNIQYF | TGCGCCAGCAGCTCTGGGGGGAACATTCAGTACTTC
TRBJ2-3 | TRBV12-3/TRBV12-4 | NA | many | CASSLGGVGTNTQYF | TGTGCCAGCAGTTTGGGGGGAGTGGGCACAAATACGCAGTATTTT
TRBJ1-5 | TRBV20-1 | NA | many | CSAPKRGSWQPQHF | TGCAGTGCTCCAAAGCGGGGTAGCTGGCAGCCCCAGCATTTT
TRBJ2-7 | TRBV28 | NA | many | CASSIFQQGPYEQYF | TGTGCCAGCAGTATCTTCCAGCAGGGACCCTACGAGCAGTACTTC
TRBJ2-5 | TRBV6-5 | NA | many | CASSYEGLAQYF | TGTGCCAGCAGTTACGAAGGCCTGGCCCAGTACTTC
TRBJ1-2 | TRBV11-1 | NA | many | CASSFDSYGYTF | TGTGCCAGCAGCTTCGACAGCTATGGCTACACCTTC
TRBJ1-2 | TRBV7-2 | NA | few | CASSPSQTGWTQEAYGYTF | TGTGCCAGCAGCCCCTCTCAGACGGGGTGGACCCAAGAAGCCTATGGCTACACCTTC
TRBJ2-3 | TRBV14 | NA | many | CASSHYRELDTQYF | TGTGCCAGCAGCCACTACAGGGAATTGGATACGCAGTATTTT
TRBJ2-2 | TRBV12-3/TRBV12-4 | NA | many | CASFASRTGELFF | TGTGCCAGCTTTGCTAGCCGTACCGGGGAGCTGTTTTTT
TRBJ1-4 | TRBV7-6 | NA | NA | CASSLGQATNEKLFF | TGTGCCAGCAGCTTAGGACAGGCAACTAATGAAAAACTGTTTTTT
TRBJ2-1 | TRBV5-5 | NA | NA | CASSLAYGSYNEQFF | TGTGCCAGCAGCTTGGCCTACGGGTCCTACAATGAGCAGTTCTTC
TRBJ2-7 | TRBV5-1 | NA | many | CASSLGGSSRVYEQYF | TGCGCCAGCAGCTTGGGAGGTTCGAGTCGGGTCTACGAGCAGTACTTC
TRBJ1-5 | TRBV7-9 | NA | many | CASSFDNQPQHF | TGTGCCAGCAGCTTTGACAACCAGCCCCAGCATTTT
TRBJ2-7 | TRBV9 | NA | many | CASSVGGNEQYF | TGTGCCAGCAGCGTCGGCGGCAACGAGCAGTACTTC
TRBJ2-7 | TRBV28 | NA | many | CATSVGSNSYEQYF | TGTGCCACCTCAGTGGGGTCAAACTCCTACGAGCAGTACTTC
TRBJ2-1 | TRBV7-2 | NA | many | CASSFRGGRAGVPYNEQFF | TGTGCCAGCAGCTTTAGAGGGGGGAGGGCGGGGGTTCCCTACAATGAGCAGTTCTTC
TRBJ1-1 | TRBV12-3/TRBV12-4 | NA | few | CASRKLAGRNTEAFF | TGTGCCAGCAGAAAACTAGCGGGACGGAACACTGAAGCTTTCTTT
TRBJ2-7 | TRBV5-1 | NA | many | CASSRNRAYEQYF | TGCGCCAGCAGTCGCAACAGGGCCTACGAGCAGTACTTC
TRBJ1-1 | TRBV3-1 | NA | few | CASSPHPATEAFF | TGTGCCAGCAGCCCCCACCCCGCGACTGAAGCTTTCTTT
TRBJ2-1 | TRBV24-1 | NA | NA | CATSDVGQSNEQFF | TGTGCCACCAGTGACGTAGGACAGAGCAATGAGCAGTTCTTC
TRBJ2-3 | TRBV5-1 | NA | many | CASSLGAATDTQYF | TGCGCCAGCAGCTTGGGGGCGGCCACAGATACGCAGTATTTT
TRBJ1-1 | TRBV5-4 | NA | NA | CASSIYGGFTEAFF | TGTGCCAGCAGCATATATGGGGGGTTCACTGAAGCTTTCTTT
TRBJ2-2 | TRBV12-3/TRBV12-4 | NA | many | CASSLAEGNGELFF | TGTGCCAGCAGTTTAGCGGAAGGAAACGGGGAGCTGTTTTTT
TRBJ2-6 | TRBV6-2/TRBV6-3 | NA | NA | CASSSWVGANVLTF | TGTGCCAGCAGTTCCTGGGTTGGGGCCAACGTCCTGACTTTC
TRBJ1-5 | TRBV20-1 | NA | NA | CCARAGRGSFSNQPQHF | TGCTGTGCTAGAGCGGGTCGCGGTTCTTTCAGCAATCAGCCGCAGCATTTT
TRBJ2-7 | TRBV12-3/TRBV12-4 | TRBD2 | many | CASSQTSGFYEQYF | TGTGCCAGCAGCCAGACTAGCGGGTTTTACGAGCAGTACTTC
TRBJ2-1 | TRBV10-3 | NA | many | CAISPGDNEQFF | TGTGCCATCAGTCCAGGAGACAATGAGCAGTTCTTC
TRBJ2-7 | TRBV12-3/TRBV12-4 | TRBD2 | many | CASSLYLAGGRGEQYF | TGTGCCAGCAGTTTGTATCTAGCGGGGGGGCGGGGCGAGCAGTACTTC
TRBJ1-5 | TRBV5-1 | NA | many | CASSLGLYSNQPQHF | TGTGCCAGCAGTTTGGGTCTATATAGCAATCAGCCCCAGCATTTT
TRBJ2-5 | TRBV7-9 | NA | few | CASSITGQETQYF | TGTGCCAGCAGTATTACAGGACAAGAGACCCAGTACTTC
TRBJ1-3 | TRBV12-3/TRBV12-4 | NA | many | CASSLPGANTIYF | TGTGCCAGCAGTTTACCCGGGGCCAACACCATATATTTT